This T cell receptor beta chain was captured in a study of cytomegalovirus exposure and HLA in healthy donors. V was trimmed by 1 base and J by 3 bases, leaving 10 bases between them. The germline gives CDR1 SGHTA, CDR2 FQGNSA. The CDR3 extends over 15 amino acids. The method was immunoSEQ multiplex PCR; TCRdb's version includes in-frame clones alone and lacks a portion of them. The table has 90,000 to 100,000 clones, around 90% seen once; the top ten hold approximately 4%. A single count supports this clone. The V call is TRBV7-2, the J call TRBJ2-1; perhaps TRBD1 as D (5 bases). Sequenced material: PBMCs. The source is a woman in her 30s in good health and CMV-seronegative. In DNA, the CDR3 is TGTGCCAGCAGCTTAGACAGGTCCTTCTACAATGAGCAGTTCTTC. Amino acid sequence: CASSLDRSFYNEQFF.